The clone carrying this T cell receptor (beta chain) was detected ten times or more. This record comes from a study of T cells in Graves' hyperthyroidism and ophthalmopathy. There are 13 residues in the CDR3. Trimming took off 10 bases at V and 2 bases at J, with 12 bases between the two ends. Recently diagnosed hyperthyroidism of less than 2 months' duration affected patients aged 18 to 65. TCR beta CDR3 regions were amplified from RNA. The HTBI primer set served for first-round RT-PCR of the TCR CDR3. TCRdb passed the multiplex PCR reads through MiXCR, listing each CDR3 protein once. The data hold under 700,000 distinct CDR3 sequences, with 16% observed a single time.

Material: blood. This TCR came from a woman aged 18-35 years with Graves' hyperthyroidism. The rearrangement joins TRBV12-3 or TRBV12-4 to TRBJ1-5; possibly TRBD1 for D (5 bases). The CDR3 DNA reads as TGTGCCACCTCATGGGGCGGCAATCAGCCCCAGCATTTT. It is translated as CATSWGGNQPQHF.